This T cell receptor beta chain emerged from a study of regulatory T cells in long-lasting Graves disease. The CDR3 extends over 15 amino acids. The V gene's germline CDR1 is SGHTA and CDR2 FQGNSA. Of note for this clonotype: A read error may be the cause here, since a much bigger clone is one base away.

Assembly of TCR beta libraries relied on iRepertoire HTBI primers together with Arm-PCR of CDR3 regions. TCRdb re-called the multiplex PCR reads through MiXCR, storing one row per CDR3 protein. Of about 500,000 distinct CDR3 sequences in the sample, around 12% were seen once. Time point meaning: newly diagnosed GD, antithyroid drugs for less than 3 months. From RNA extracted from PBMCs, the TCR library was made. The data also belong to a second study, concerning T cells in Graves' hyperthyroidism and ophthalmopathy.

Specimen: peripheral blood mononuclear cells (PBMCs), collected at new diagnosis, from a patient treated with antithyroid drugs. V and J are TRBV7-2 and TRBJ2-3, with 9 bases lining up with TRBD2. The DNA end favors TRBJ2-1, so the J call may be wrong. This TCR came from a woman under 40 with Graves disease. The CDR3 region is CVSHRGGRAWDEQFF. The CDR3 DNA sequence: TGTGTCAGCCATAGGGGCGGGAGGGCCTGGGATGAGCAGTTCTTC.